The present entry profiles one TCR beta chain with its context. With 7 bases removed from V and 3 bases from J, the gap between germline ends came to 2 bases. Germline V lookup: CDR1 SGHRS, CDR2 YFSETQ. There are 9 residues in the CDR3. This sample was included in a study of blood T cell repertoires in COVID-19. Study-level background: In each case, the material was cDNA or gDNA derived from T cells, B-cell-depleted T cells, or PBMCs.

Repertoires were generated with immunoSEQ multiplex PCR, while TCRdb's copy carries only in-frame clones and drops some. The sample includes fewer than 70,000 clones, roughly 85% seen only once; the top ten take roughly 24%. Input material: peripheral blood. This sequence joins TRBV5-1 and TRBJ2-7; unclear D gene. This sequence was found in a man aged 50 to 59 with acute or convalescent COVID-19. CDR3 sequence (DNA): TGCGCCAGCTACTACGAGCAGTACTTC. Protein: CASYYEQYF.